Detailed here is one TCR beta chain. Which antigen it targets is not known. Base qualities are not at hand, and no much larger clone is one base apart. This entry is derived from a study of cytomegalovirus exposure and HLA in healthy donors (dated by TCRdb to between 2016 and 2019). Regarding the research as a whole: According to an earlier analysis of 550 to 750 of the donors, 150 million to 200 million T cells yielded 90 million to 140 million unique TCR beta sequences and about 300 Gb of sequence data. Rather than drawing on any new phenotypic data, the later analysis identified candidate immune exposures from TCR beta sequences and the way those sequences occurred across donors. All discovery cohort repertoires had been generated on a single sequencing platform. Typing coverage varied by locus: roughly 620-640 donors for A, B, C, DRB1 and DQB1; roughly 500 for DQA1; more than 600 for DPA1; roughly 450 for DPB1. An early release that covered 640 HLA-typed donors contained about 300 gigabases of sequencing data and around 85 million unique TCR sequences. Genome-wide SNP genotypes for about three fifths of the roughly 670 donors were used in a later genetic analysis, which treated that subset as a discovery cohort. Among about 400 genotyped donors of the cohort, an average of approximately 200,000 unique TCR beta nucleotide sequences was sequenced per donor, of which roughly 17% were non-productive. Besides the first cohort of roughly 700 subjects, a separate validation cohort made up of over a hundred different subjects was used. Donor age, sex, ethnicity and CMV serostatus were collected together with the repertoire data. Both class I and class II loci were covered by HLA typing, at four-digit resolution. To predict cytomegalovirus infection status, the study brought together high-throughput TCR immunosequencing, statistical association of individual TCRs with disease status, and machine learning. Using immunosequencing, the study profiled T cell repertoires from 500 to 800 subjects and related those repertoires to cytomegalovirus serostatus. Roughly 5 DR-DQ haplotypes were treated as single units for association and clustering because of strong linkage in the cohort. Of the approximately 400 genotyped donors, roughly 80% fell in the genetic ancestry cluster associated with self-reported Caucasian donors. In an earlier analysis of 587 of the donors, high-throughput TCR beta sequencing was used to judge whether each TCR beta V gene segment behaved as functional or pseudogenic. The study was designed to test whether signatures of past pathogen exposure could be identified by cataloging public T cell receptors. To study patterns of TCR occurrence, a later analysis re-analyzed previously published TCR beta repertoires from around 700 donors and added high-resolution HLA genotyping.

Beyond this particular receptor, the publication reports: Correlated functional status among segregating V segments might reflect linkage disequilibrium, but an unknown experimental factor could not be ruled out. The cohort was sequenced for TCR beta chains only, and without alpha or paired-chain data the features that could be detected were limited. The authors suggested that the approach could potentially be generalized to other disease states and immunological phenotypes. For the cohort, immune exposure information was limited to CMV serostatus. In both the original and validation cohorts, the classifier was reported to diagnose cytomegalovirus status with high specificity and sensitivity. In a later genetic analysis, a missense DCLRE1C variant was associated with V-gene and J-gene trimming of TCR beta chains, and the association was replicated in an independent cohort. According to a later analysis, TCR association rates differed among HLA loci, with DRB1 alleles showing the most associated TCRs and HLA-C alleles showing the fewest. Because HLA typing was missing for some donors at each locus, association tests included only the typed subset. In vitro tests confirmed that a few of the cytomegalovirus-associated TCR beta chains recognize cytomegalovirus antigens. The sequencing pipeline was judged likely to have produced a cluster of highly shared sequence variants as a technical artifact. A total of fewer than 200 TCR beta chains were listed by the study as associated with cytomegalovirus. In a later analysis, HLA-associated TCR beta chains were found to be more clonally expanded and to have lower generation probabilities than equally common non-associated chains. Presence/absence analyses assumed roughly uniform sequencing depth across donors, an assumption that may not hold. Several of the top co-occurrence clusters appeared to be linked to parvovirus B19, influenza, CMV and Epstein-Barr virus, according to a later analysis. According to a later genetic analysis, donors in an Asian-associated ancestry cluster had fewer N-insertions in productive TCRs than the approximately 690-donor mean. In a later analysis, about 17,000 TCR beta sequences were associated with specific HLA alleles at a false discovery rate of 0.05. An earlier analysis of roughly 570 of the donors showed that most TCR beta V segments appeared in productive rearrangements either about 90% or about 30% of the time, which broadly matched IMGT annotations. While some public TCRs were present in many individuals, most TCR sequences turned up only very rarely across donors. According to a later analysis, most CMV-associated TCR beta chains appeared to be HLA-restricted, and the HLA associations seemed to be driven largely by CMV exposure. Fewer than 20 rarely observed V segments, including chromosome 9 orphons, were excluded from the earlier analysis of approximately 600 of the donors because counts were too low. A further reported finding was that TCR beta sequences accurately predicted the HLA-A and HLA-B alleles for most subjects in the first cohort. Assigning TCR associations to individual alleles was difficult when HLA alleles, especially DR and DQ, strongly co-occurred.

Library generation was performed with the immunoSEQ multiplex PCR assay. A mixture of 60 forward primers for TCR Vbeta segments and 13 reverse primers for TCR Jbeta segments was used in the multiplex PCR. The CDR3 region of rearranged TCR beta genes was amplified from genomic DNA by a multiplex PCR assay. On the Illumina HiSeq System, the amplified TCR beta libraries were sequenced as 87-base-pair reads. In the authors' own workflow: A later analysis tallied roughly 76 million unique TCR beta chains across the approximately 670 repertoires, and 10 million to 11 million of those chains were shared by two or more donors. Raw reads were error-corrected and collapsed into unique sequences by a nearest-neighbor algorithm in which closely related sequences were merged to remove PCR and sequencing errors. CDR3 sequences were aligned to IMGT reference sequences to assign V, D and J gene segments. Each retained sequence needed at least a six-nucleotide match to both a V gene segment and a J gene segment. Rearrangements were called productive when the CDR3 lacked stop codons and stayed in frame with V and J; all others were non-productive. Following IMGT convention, CDR3 was defined as the stretch from the second conserved V-encoded cysteine to the conserved J-encoded phenylalanine. The earlier analysis of some 580 of the donors excluded any sequence lacking an unambiguous match to a single V gene segment. An earlier analysis of fewer than 750 of the donors classified V segments as functional when productive rearrangements were above 56.7% and as segregating when the standard deviation between donors was above 5%. A statistical classification framework was developed to diagnose cytomegalovirus status using the catalog of TCR beta chain sequences. V and J gene assignment, in a later analysis, came from comparing TCR nucleotide sequences with IMGT/GENE-DB human TR gene sequences. Using the TCRdist pipeline, a later analysis assigned CDR3 sequences along with most-parsimonious VDJ recombination scenarios. In a later analysis, every TCR beta chain was defined by the combination of its CDR3 amino acid sequence and its V-gene family, and reads without a unique V-gene family were dropped. As a way to deal with suspected cross-contamination and a sequencing artifact, a later analysis dropped roughly 600 nucleotide sequences that were highly shared and had low generation probability. In a later analysis, a clonal expansion index was calculated for each public chain from normalized within-repertoire ranks of inferred template counts. Generation probabilities in a later analysis came from a VDJ recombination model fitted to out-of-frame rearrangements, and those results were checked against IGoR. Hypergeometric tests were used in a later analysis to score TCR-TCR, TCR-HLA and TCR-CMV co-occurrence, with a repertoire-size bias correction applied to the TCR pairs. In a later analysis, false discovery rates were estimated by permuting HLA or CMV assignments 20 times. In a later analysis, co-occurring TCRs were grouped using DBSCAN, and TCRdist sequence similarity was added for clustering within HLA-allele-positive subsets. For co-occurrence clustering, repertoires with fewer than 30,000 or more than 120,000 public chains were excluded, along with roughly 5 repertoires with anomalous nucleotide sharing. Sourced from immuneACCESS, this table was stored by TCRdb with only in-frame sequences that have V and J called. A share of the clones is absent; for the studies checked, an unresolved V gene accounts for under half, and the remainder has no known explanation. The V and J calls and clone size were taken over from that table, and D and trimming were inferred from the DNA. The table for this sample lists approximately 120,000 clones; roughly 80% of them were counted only once. More than 1% of the sample comes from the top ten.

The cohort consisted of 666 healthy bone marrow donors. At the time of sampling, all cohort members were nominally healthy, though unrecorded immune exposures were likely present. The donor tested CMV seronegative and was one of the 352 seronegative cohort members. Each donor provided a peripheral blood sample, and peripheral blood mononuclear cells were used for TCR beta sequencing. The Qiagen DNeasy Blood Extraction Kit was used to extract genomic DNA from the blood cell samples. The source is a female donor in good health and CMV-seronegative. Sequenced input: PBMCs.

The nucleotide sequence is given as TGTGCCAGCCCCCAGGTGGGCGGGGAGACCCAGTACTTC. Translated, it gives CASPQVGGETQYF. The sequence links TRBV6-5 to TRBJ2-5; 5 matching bases give a weak D call of TRBD2. Trimming takes 8 bases from V and 5 bases from J, and the germline ends sit 15 bases apart. Including cysteine and phenylalanine, the CDR3 has 13 amino acids. Solely the CDR3 DNA is kept, with 39 bases framed from the first base. The germline V gene supplies CDR1 MNHEY and CDR2 SVGAGI.